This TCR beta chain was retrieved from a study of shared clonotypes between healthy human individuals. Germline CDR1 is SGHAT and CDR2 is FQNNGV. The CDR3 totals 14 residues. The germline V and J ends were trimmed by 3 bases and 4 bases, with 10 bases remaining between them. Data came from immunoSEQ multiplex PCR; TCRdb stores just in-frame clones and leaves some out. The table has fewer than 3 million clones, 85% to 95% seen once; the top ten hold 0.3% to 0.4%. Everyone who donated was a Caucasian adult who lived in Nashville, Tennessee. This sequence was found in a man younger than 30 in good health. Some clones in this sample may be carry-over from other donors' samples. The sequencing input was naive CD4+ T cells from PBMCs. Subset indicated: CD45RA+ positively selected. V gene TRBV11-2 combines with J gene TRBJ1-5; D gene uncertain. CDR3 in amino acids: CASSFAHRNQPQHF. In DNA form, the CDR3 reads TGTGCCAGCAGCTTTGCCCACCGTAATCAGCCCCAGCATTTT.